Each of the 26 T cell receptor beta chains below was sequenced from the same sample in a study of blood T cell repertoires in COVID-19. Repertoires were generated with immunoSEQ multiplex PCR, while TCRdb's copy carries only in-frame clones and drops some. The sample yields some 220,000 clones, 85% seen once. The sample taken for sequencing was peripheral blood. The receptors stem from a woman aged 70-85 years with COVID-19, enrolled during active disease.

The chain's CDR3 is CASSYGGQRVEQYF. The CDR3 region has the DNA TGTGCCAGCAGTTACGGCGGACAGCGAGTCGAGCAGTACTTC. This chain connects TRBV6-2 or TRBV6-3 to TRBJ2-7, with D maybe TRBD1 (6 bases). There are 14 residues in the CDR3. Trimming left V 2 bases short and J 6 bases short, with 14 bases between. Germline V gene lookup returns CDR1 MNHEY and CDR2 SVGEGT.

The chain recombines TRBV7-3 with TRBJ2-1; D call uncertain. The CDR3 length is 13 residues. Germline-derived CDR1 and CDR2 are SGHTA and FQGTGA. The V end lost 4 bases, the J end lost 7 bases, and 11 bases lay between the germline ends. The CDR3 DNA follows: TGTGCCAGCAGCTCCTCCGCGACTAATGAGCAGTTCTTC. This encodes CASSSSATNEQFF. Full variable domain (rest looked up from reference TRBV7-3 and TRBJ2-1): GAGVSQTPSNKVTEKGKYVELRCDPISGHTALYWYRQSLGQGPEFLIYFQGTGAADDSGLPNDRFFAVRPEGSVSTLKIQRTERGDSAVYLCASSSSATNEQFFGPGTRLTVL.

The rearrangement links TRBV12-3 or TRBV12-4 to TRBJ1-1, with 7 bases fitting TRBD1. This CDR3 spans 13 amino acids. With V trimmed by 8 bases and J by 3 bases, 6 bases remained unmatched. The chain's CDR3 is CASAGGTYTEAFF. The CDR3 DNA sequence: TGTGCCAGCGCAGGGGGGACCTACACTGAAGCTTTCTTT.

This chain joins TRBV29-1 and TRBJ2-1, with TRBD1 matching 10 bases. Per germline, CDR1 SQVTM and CDR2 ANQGSEA. V shed 3 bases and J 6 bases; nucleotides not matched to a gene: 2. This CDR3 region has 13 residues. CDR3 coding DNA: TGCAGCGTTGAGGACAGGGGGGGCAATGAGCAGTTCTTC. Translating it yields CSVEDRGGNEQFF.

The rearrangement links TRBV7-9 to TRBJ1-6, with TRBD1 matching over 7 bases. The J segment lost 10 bases and the V segment lost 1 base, leaving 4 bases of the junction unmatched. Germline V CDR1 and CDR2: SEHNR, FQNEAQ (reference sequence). The CDR3 extends over 14 amino acids. The CDR3 bases are TGTGCCAGCAGCTTAGAAGGGGGCAGATCACCCCTCCACTTT. This sequence encodes CASSLEGGRSPLHF.

The chain carries TRBV27 and TRBJ2-7; 7 positions agree with TRBD1. Germline loops: CDR1 MNHEY, CDR2 SMNVEV (reference sequence). With 3 bases clipped from V and 4 bases from J, the junction kept 15 bases outside the gene matches. The CDR3 spans 17 residues. CDR3 in DNA: TGTGCCAGCAGTTTCCGTGGTCCCCACAGGGGTTATTACGAGCAGTACTTC. Amino acids: CASSFRGPHRGYYEQYF.

This chain joins TRBV3-1 (or the pseudogene TRBV3-2) and TRBJ1-2; possible D gene TRBD1, 5 bases. Trimming left V 7 bases short and J 8 bases short, with 14 bases between. The germline V gene has CDR1 LGHDT and CDR2 YNNKEL (reference sequence). CDR3 length: 12 amino acids. As DNA, the CDR3 is TGTGCCAGCAATGGTGCGAAGGGGGGCTACACCTTC. Protein sequence: CASNGAKGGYTF.

The V gene is TRBV7-2, the J gene TRBJ1-1; D is unclear. Between the trimmed V and J ends, which lost 2 bases and 0 bases, there was a span of 13 bases. There are 16 residues in the CDR3. The germline CDR1 and CDR2 sequences are SGHTA and FQGNSA. CDR3 DNA sequence: TGTGCCAGCAGCTTATGGCCGCGGGGTATGAACACTGAAGCTTTCTTT. It codes for CASSLWPRGMNTEAFF.

The genes are TRBV19 and TRBJ1-2, with D uncertain. The CDR3 loop spans 14 amino acids. Germline-derived CDR1 and CDR2 are LNHDA and SQIVND (reference sequence). Trimming left V 1 base short and J 6 bases short, with 12 bases between. CDR3 amino acids: CASSIGEVANGYTF. CDR3 sequence (DNA): TGTGCCAGTAGTATAGGTGAGGTTGCGAATGGCTACACCTTC.

This chain links TRBV10-3 with TRBJ1-2; no reliable D call. CDR1 ENHRY and CDR2 SYGVKD come from the germline V gene. The CDR3 totals 15 residues. The V end was cut by 1 base, the J end by 9 bases, with 18 bases between. The DNA for the CDR3 is TGTGCCATCAGTGAGTTAGTGGGTCAGGAGGGAAGCTACACCTTC. Its protein is CAISELVGQEGSYTF.

The chain is built from TRBV11-3 and TRBJ1-1; a possible D gene is TRBD1 (5 bases). This CDR3 is 13 amino acids long. Germline loops: CDR1 SGHNT, CDR2 YENEEA. The V end lost 4 bases, the J end lost 0 bases, and 6 bases lay between the germline ends. The CDR3 region has the DNA TGTGCCAGCAGCTGGGGGGTGAACACTGAAGCTTTCTTT. This gives the protein CASSWGVNTEAFF.

This rearrangement joins TRBV7-2 to TRBJ1-1, with 9 bases fitting TRBD1. The germline V gene has CDR1 SGHTA and CDR2 FQGNSA. CDR3 size: 14 residues. Trimming cost V 5 bases and J 5 bases; bases outside gene matches: 6. CDR3 region: CASSPGQGETEAFF. The CDR3 nucleotides read TGTGCCAGCAGCCCGGGACAGGGAGAGACTGAAGCTTTCTTT.

The chain joins TRBV6-5 to TRBJ1-2, with 8 bases lining up with TRBD1. After removal of 5 bases from V and 4 bases from J, the junction contained 6 bases not matched to a gene. From germline, CDR1 is MNHEY and CDR2 SVGAGI. This CDR3 is built from 14 residues. Here the CDR3 reads CASSQGALFYGYTF. CDR3 in DNA: TGTGCCAGCAGTCAGGGGGCCCTCTTCTATGGCTACACCTTC.

The chain carries TRBV2 and TRBJ1-1, with TRBD1 as a possible D gene (5 bases). Germline CDR1 reads SNHLY; CDR2 reads FYNNEI. The V end lost 6 bases, the J end lost 8 bases, and 13 bases lay between the germline ends. This CDR3 is 12 amino acids long. The CDR3 DNA sequence: TGTGCCAGCAGATGGGAGGGACCAGAAGCTTTCTTT. Its translation is CASRWEGPEAFF.

The J gene is TRBJ2-7, the V gene TRBV14; 12 bases align to TRBD2. The J segment lost 3 bases and the V segment lost 1 base, leaving 4 bases of the junction unmatched. The CDR3 spans 16 residues. Germline V lookup: CDR1 SGHDN, CDR2 FVKESK. The CDR3: CASSQGRLAGVYEQYF. The CDR3 bases are TGTGCCAGCAGCCAAGGGAGACTAGCGGGAGTCTACGAGCAGTACTTC.

The V gene is TRBV6-5, the J gene TRBJ1-3; tentative D call: TRBD1 (6 bases). CDR1 MNHEY and CDR2 SVGAGI come from the germline V gene. V lost 2 bases and J lost 3, with 11 bases in between. The CDR3 has 15 residues. The CDR3 sequence is CASSYVQGVGNTIYF. For the CDR3, the DNA is TGTGCCAGCAGTTACGTACAGGGAGTTGGAAACACCATATATTTT.

This chain uses TRBV5-6 with TRBJ2-1, with 7 bases fitting TRBD2. The CDR3 extends over 18 amino acids. After removal of 4 bases from V and 0 bases from J, the junction contained 13 bases not matched to a gene. The germline V gene encodes CDR1 SGHDT and CDR2 YYEEEE. CDR3 DNA: TGTGCCAGCAGCCGTCTATGGGAACGGGAGGACTCCTACAATGAGCAGTTCTTC. It yields the protein CASSRLWEREDSYNEQFF. The full variable domain, rest sourced from reference TRBV5-6 and TRBJ2-1, is DAGVTQSPTHLIKTRGQQVTLRCSPKSGHDTVSWYQQALGQGPQFIFQYYEEEERQRGNFPDRFSGHQFPNYSSELNVNALLLGDSALYLCASSRLWEREDSYNEQFFGPGTRLTVL.

This clone was counted a single time. V and J are TRBV5-5 and TRBJ1-1; TRBD1 is a possible D gene (6 bases). In germline, CDR1 is SGHKS, CDR2 YYEKEE (reference sequence). V lost 5 bases and J 1 base, leaving 12 bases between the germline ends. This CDR3 comprises 14 residues. The CDR3 nucleotides read TGTGCCAGCAGTCCGAGAGGGGGGAACACTGAAGCTTTCTTT. This encodes CASSPRGGNTEAFF.

V and J are TRBV21-1 and TRBJ2-3; the DNA was not used to check the table's D call, TRBD2. TRBV21-1 counts as a pseudogene. The CDR3 has 14 residues. CDR3 coding DNA: TGTGCCAGCAGCAAAGCGAGGGTCGCTAATACGCAGTATTTT. Translating gives CASSKARVANTQYF.

The V and J genes are TRBV2 and TRBJ2-1; D ambiguous. The germline V gene encodes CDR1 SNHLY and CDR2 FYNNEI. Trimming took off 7 bases at V and 4 bases at J, with 5 bases between the two ends. The CDR3 spans 11 residues. CDR3 region: CASTQYNEQFF. The CDR3 DNA reads as TGTGCCAGCACACAGTACAATGAGCAGTTCTTC.

The genes are TRBV6-2 or TRBV6-3 and TRBJ2-1, with a weak D call TRBD1 (5 bases). The V gene lost 6 bases and the J gene lost 7 bases, with 19 bases spanning the gap. The CDR3 is 15 residues long. The germline gives CDR1 MNHEY, CDR2 SVGEGT. As DNA, the CDR3 is TGTGCCAGCAGCCTACCAGGGTTGGTTGGGAATGAGCAGTTCTTC. The encoded protein is CASSLPGLVGNEQFF.

CDR3 sequence (DNA): TGTGCCACGCAACAGGGGCGGAACACTGAAGCTTTCTTT. Protein product: CATQQGRNTEAFF. The V gene is TRBV12-3 or TRBV12-4, the J gene TRBJ1-1, with 7 bases fitting TRBD1. CDR3 size: 13 residues. The V and J ends lost 10 bases and 1 base, in that order; junction bases with no gene match: 6.

The chain joins TRBV15 to TRBJ2-5, with unresolved D. Trimming took off 0 bases at V and 2 bases at J, with 7 bases between the two ends. CDR3 length: 14 amino acids. Germline CDR1 LNHNV, CDR2 YYDKDF (reference sequence). This CDR3 reads CATSRDAQQETQYF. In DNA, the CDR3 is TGTGCCACCAGCAGAGATGCTCAGCAAGAGACCCAGTACTTC.

The rearrangement links TRBV19 to TRBJ1-4; 7 bases map to TRBD1. From germline, CDR1 is LNHDA and CDR2 SQIVND (reference sequence). The CDR3 is 14 residues long. V lost 6 bases to trimming and J lost 7 bases; unmatched junction nucleotides: 8. Written as DNA, the CDR3 is TGTGCCAGTAGATTAGACAGGGTGACTGAAAAACTGTTTTTT. Residues: CASRLDRVTEKLFF.

The chain couples TRBV5-1 to TRBJ1-1, with TRBD1 matching over 8 bases. V was pared by 4 bases and J by 1 base, with 9 bases of the junction left unmatched. The CDR3 is 16 amino acids. Germline CDR1 reads SGHRS; CDR2 reads YFSETQ. The CDR3 sequence: CASSAETGVANTEAFF. The CDR3 DNA reads TGCGCCAGCAGCGCCGAGACAGGGGTGGCGAACACTGAAGCTTTCTTT.

The chain is built from TRBV7-2 and TRBJ1-5; D is ambiguous. This CDR3 has 15 residues. Germline values: CDR1 SGHTA, CDR2 FQGNSA. Trimming pared 1 base from V and 5 bases from J, leaving 12 bases between. Written as DNA, the CDR3 is TGTGCCAGCAGCTTAGTATCTGGGCCGGATCAGCCCCAGCATTTT. Its translation is CASSLVSGPDQPQHF.